This T cell receptor (beta chain) was recorded in a study of identifying expanded T cells in peripheral blood (dated by TCRdb to the late 2010s). With respect to the entire study: Four technical replicates, made by sequencing separate aliquots from the same pool of genomic DNA, were compared pairwise.

TCRbeta CDR3 regions were profiled with the immunoSEQ Assay using bias-controlled multiplex PCR amplification of genomic DNA. On the authors' methods: The absolute abundance of each unique TCRbeta CDR3 region was quantified after sequences were collapsed and filtered. Two models were used to test differential abundance: a binomial model (Fisher-equivalent) and a beta-binomial model that adds time-dependent variance fitted from healthy donors. Clones with fewer than 5 combined templates were removed, and differential abundance was called for clones with a Benjamini-Hochberg FDR below 0.01. Beta-binomial variance was modeled as a function of total template count across the two samples using the form v = (b*log(k)+a)^2. TCRdb holds this immuneACCESS table with in-frame rearrangements only. Some clones are missing; in checked studies, unresolved V genes explain under half, and the rest has no known cause. That table supplies the V and J calls and clone size; D and trimming were determined from the DNA. Here the sample has over 100,000 clones; about 88% occur a single time. The ten largest make up about 8.6% of the sample.

Its CDR3 holds 15 amino acids, cysteine through phenylalanine. The only DNA kept is the CDR3, 45 bases in frame from the first base. Sequences LNHDA (CDR1) and SQIVND (CDR2) are obtained from the germline V gene (reference sequence). The germline V and J ends show losses of 4 bases and 5 bases respectively, and no gene match explains 7 bases of the junction. Study-level results and caveats: Across all healthy-donor time intervals, the beta-binomial model significantly lowered both the number of clones called differentially abundant and the false-positive rate. In all healthy donors, the variance in clone template counts between samples taken roughly 14 days apart rose significantly as total template count increased. The binomial model flagged approximately 1.2 differentially abundant clones between technical replicates, compared with about 16.4 over about two weeks and 19 over about four weeks. The authors expected that biological variance in healthy repertoires might rise further over much longer intervals, such as months to years.

This clone showed up just once. Its antigen is currently not known. The input lacks base qualities; no much larger clone sits a single base away. No immune events, such as infections, were documented for the healthy donors during the collection period. Blood repertoires from healthy donors were used as a training cohort for calibrating time-dependent variance in a beta-binomial model of differential abundance of T-cell clones. There were roughly 10 healthy donors in the training cohort, of whom 3 were female and 7 were male. The donors were between about 29 and 64 years old, with an average age of approximately 45 years. Whole blood was collected from each healthy donor at three time points spaced 2 to 3 weeks apart and obtained from a commercial supplier. For immunosequencing, genomic DNA was extracted from unsorted whole blood.

The chain is assembled from TRBV19 and TRBJ2-7, and TRBD1 matches 11 of the central bases. The sequence came from a person aged 18 to 75 in good health. The source material was blood. The DNA reads as follows: TGTGCCAGTAGTAACCGGGACAGGGGGGACAACGAGCAGTACTTC. It is translated as CASSNRDRGDNEQYF.